The T cell receptor beta chain described here comes from a study of cytomegalovirus exposure and HLA in healthy donors (dated by TCRdb to about 2017). General notes on the study: According to an earlier analysis of a few hundred of the donors, 150 million to 200 million T cells yielded 95 million to 140 million unique TCR beta sequences and 276 Gb of sequence data. An early release that covered several hundred HLA-typed donors contained around 300 gigabases of sequencing data and about 84 million unique TCR sequences. Of the 300 to 400 genotyped donors, approximately 83% fell in the genetic ancestry cluster associated with self-reported Caucasian donors. The study aimed to test whether cataloging public T cell receptors could reveal signatures of past pathogen exposure. The study profiled the T cell repertoires of some 610 subjects by immunosequencing and related them to cytomegalovirus serostatus. In addition to the first cohort of several hundred subjects, a separate validation cohort of 120 different subjects was used. To predict cytomegalovirus infection status, the study combined high-throughput TCR immunosequencing, statistical association of individual TCRs with disease status, and machine learning. A later analysis re-analyzed previously published TCR beta repertoires from about 730 donors and added high-resolution HLA genotyping to study TCR occurrence patterns. Rather than drawing on any new phenotypic data, the later analysis identified candidate immune exposures from TCR beta sequences and the way those sequences occurred across donors. An earlier analysis of 587 of the donors used high-throughput TCR beta sequencing to judge whether each TCR beta V gene segment behaved as functional or pseudogenic. Donor age, sex, ethnicity and CMV serostatus were compiled together with the repertoire data. Genome-wide SNP genotypes for about 60% of the 666 donors were used in a later genetic analysis, which treated that subset as a discovery cohort. All discovery cohort repertoires had been generated using a single sequencing platform. HLA typing covered class I and class II loci at four-digit resolution. Typing coverage varied by locus: roughly 629-630 donors for A, B, C, DRB1 and DQB1; 500 to 550 for DQA1; 606 for DPA1; more than 450 for DPB1. A handful of DR-DQ haplotypes were handled as single units for association and clustering because linkage in the cohort was strong. Among 398 genotyped donors of the cohort, an average of approximately 200,000 unique TCR beta nucleotide sequences was sequenced per donor, of which about 19% were non-productive.

The cohort comprised around 700 healthy bone marrow donors. All cohort members were sampled while nominally healthy, although unrecorded immune exposures were likely present. The donor tested CMV seropositive and was one of the 289 seropositive cohort members. A peripheral blood sample was collected from each donor, and TCR beta sequencing was performed on peripheral blood mononuclear cells. The Qiagen DNeasy Blood Extraction Kit was used to extract genomic DNA from the blood cell samples. CDR1 is given as SNHLY and CDR2 as FYNNEI, both from the germline V gene. The CDR3 contains 17 residues, cysteine and phenylalanine counted. CDR3 DNA is the only sequence kept; it has 51 bases, read in frame from the first base. Germline trimming: 6 bases from V, 0 bases from J; junction bases outside gene matches: 6. The library relied on the immunoSEQ multiplex PCR assay. For the multiplex PCR, a mixture combining 60 forward primers for TCR Vbeta segments and 13 reverse primers for TCR Jbeta segments was used. The CDR3 region of rearranged TCR beta genes was amplified from genomic DNA with a multiplex PCR assay. Amplified TCR beta libraries were sequenced as 87-base-pair reads on the Illumina HiSeq System. As for the authors' bioinformatics: A later analysis tallied some 79 million unique TCR beta chains across the roughly 610 repertoires, and 10 million to 11 million of those chains were shared by two or more donors. A nearest-neighbor algorithm error-corrected the raw reads and collapsed the reads into unique sequences, merging closely related sequences to remove PCR and sequencing errors. V, D and J gene segments were assigned by aligning CDR3 sequences to IMGT reference sequences. For a sequence to be retained, a match of at least six nucleotides was required to both a V gene segment and a J gene segment. A rearrangement counted as productive if the CDR3 had no stop codons and remained in frame with V and J, and every other rearrangement counted as non-productive. Following IMGT convention, CDR3 was defined as the stretch from the second conserved V-encoded cysteine to the conserved J-encoded phenylalanine. In an earlier analysis of more than 550 of the donors, sequences lacking an unambiguous match to a single V gene segment were excluded. An earlier analysis of 500 to 700 of the donors classified V segments as functional when productive rearrangements were above 56.7% and as segregating when the standard deviation between donors was above 5%. A statistical classification framework was built to diagnose cytomegalovirus status from the catalog of TCR beta chain sequences. A later analysis assigned V and J genes by comparing TCR nucleotide sequences with IMGT/GENE-DB human TR gene sequences. In a later analysis, CDR3 sequences and most-parsimonious VDJ recombination scenarios were assigned using the TCRdist pipeline. In a later analysis, every TCR beta chain was defined by the combination of its CDR3 amino acid sequence and its V-gene family, and reads without a unique V-gene family were dropped. To address suspected cross-contamination and a sequencing artifact, a later analysis removed around 590 highly shared, low-generation-probability nucleotide sequences. For each public chain, a later analysis derived a clonal expansion index from normalized ranks of inferred template counts within each repertoire. In a later analysis, generation probabilities were computed with a VDJ recombination model fitted to out-of-frame rearrangements, and the resulting probabilities were checked against IGoR. In a later analysis, hypergeometric tests were used to score TCR-TCR, TCR-HLA and TCR-CMV co-occurrence, with a repertoire-size bias correction applied to TCR pairs. To estimate false discovery rates, a later analysis permuted the HLA or CMV assignments 20 times. In a later analysis, co-occurring TCRs were grouped using DBSCAN, and TCRdist sequence similarity was added for clustering within HLA-allele-positive subsets. Repertoires with fewer than 30,000 or more than 120,000 public chains, plus five repertoires with anomalous nucleotide sharing, were excluded from co-occurrence clustering. Imported from immuneACCESS, the table was reduced by TCRdb to in-frame sequences with V and J called. These copies leave out some clones; in studies compared against another copy, an unresolved V gene accounts for under half, and the cause of the remainder is not known. The V and J calls and clone size come from that table; D and trimming were worked out from the DNA. For this sample the table gives about 83,000 clones, of which 78% were detected only once. 5.9% of the sample goes to the ten largest clones.

For this clone: It lacks a known antigen. Within one base of it there is no much larger clone, and no base qualities were kept.

On the study overall, not on this receptor specifically: A later analysis found that most CMV-associated TCR beta chains appeared HLA-restricted, with HLA associations seemingly driven largely by CMV exposure. A further reported finding was that TCR beta sequences accurately predicted the HLA-A and HLA-B alleles for most subjects in the first cohort. Because HLA typing was missing for some donors at each locus, association tests included only the typed subset. The classifier was reported to diagnose cytomegalovirus status with high specificity and sensitivity in both the original and validation cohorts. The sequencing pipeline was judged likely to have produced a cluster of highly shared sequence variants as a technical artifact. In a later analysis, TCR association rates were found to vary across HLA loci, with the most associated TCRs seen for DRB1 alleles and the fewest for HLA-C alleles. In a later genetic analysis, a missense DCLRE1C variant was associated with V-gene and J-gene trimming of TCR beta chains, and the association was replicated in an independent cohort. In an earlier analysis of 450 to 750 of the donors, most TCR beta V segments appeared in productive rearrangements about 90% or about 30% of the time, broadly matching IMGT annotations. Sequencing depth was assumed to be roughly uniform across donors in the presence/absence analyses, though that assumption may not hold. When HLA alleles, especially DR and DQ, strongly co-occurred, TCR associations were difficult to assign to individual alleles. A few of the identified cytomegalovirus-associated TCR beta chains were confirmed in vitro to be specific for cytomegalovirus antigens. A later analysis found that HLA-associated TCR beta chains were more clonally expanded and had lower generation probabilities than equally common non-associated chains. In a later analysis, several top co-occurrence clusters were reported to appear linked to parvovirus B19, influenza, CMV and Epstein-Barr virus. Specific HLA alleles were associated with roughly 17,000 TCR beta sequences at a false discovery rate of 0.05 in a later analysis. In this cohort, only TCR beta chains were sequenced, and detectable features were limited by the absence of alpha or paired-chain data. Most TCR sequences were seen in very few donors, while some public TCRs were found in many individuals. The 87-base-pair reads could not distinguish some IMGT-functional V segments, including TRBV6-2 and TRBV6-3, so those segments were excluded. The authors suggested that the approach could potentially be generalized to other disease states and immunological phenotypes. According to a later genetic analysis, donors in an Asian-associated ancestry cluster had fewer N-insertions in productive TCRs than the approximately 650-donor mean. Linkage disequilibrium might explain the correlated functional status among segregating V segments, but an unknown experimental factor could not be excluded. Immune exposure information for the cohort was limited to CMV serostatus. The earlier analysis of some 540 of the donors excluded seventeen rarely observed V segments, including chromosome 9 orphons, because counts were too low. The study gave a list of about 150 TCR beta chains associated with cytomegalovirus.

The source is a man aged 18 to 30 in good health and CMV-seropositive. The sequence links TRBV2 to TRBJ2-3, with TRBD2 matching 13 junction bases. Sequencing was performed on PBMCs. The sequence in DNA is TGTGCCAGCAGACTAGCGGGAGGGATTGGGAGCACAGATACGCAGTATTTT. This is translated as CASRLAGGIGSTDTQYF.